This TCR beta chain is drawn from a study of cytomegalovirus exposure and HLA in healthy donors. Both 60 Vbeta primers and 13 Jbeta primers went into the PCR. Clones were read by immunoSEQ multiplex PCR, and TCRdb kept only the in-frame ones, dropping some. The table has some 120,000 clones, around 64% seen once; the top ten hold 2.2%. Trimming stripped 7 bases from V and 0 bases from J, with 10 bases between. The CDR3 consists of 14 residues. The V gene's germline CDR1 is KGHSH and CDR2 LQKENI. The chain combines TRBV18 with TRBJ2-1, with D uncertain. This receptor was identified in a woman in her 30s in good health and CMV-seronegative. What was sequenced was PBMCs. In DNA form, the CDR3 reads TGTGCCAGCTGCCTTAGCAGCTCCTACAATGAGCAGTTCTTC. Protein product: CASCLSSSYNEQFF.